A single sample is the source of the 20 T cell receptor beta chains below, sequenced in a study of CD8+CD57+ T cells in acquired aplastic anemia. Sequencing was done on patients that had shown CD8+CD57+ cell expansion by flow cytometry. TCR beta VDJ and CDR3 were profiled, and genomic DNA was the template. MiXCR, applied by TCRdb to the reads, yields one record per CDR3 protein. The data show around 170,000 distinct CDR3 sequences, with around 47% seen just once and 2.5% to 4% held by the top ten. Source material: sorted CD4+, CD8+, or CD8+CD57+ T cells (not recorded which) from PBMCs. The source is a human donor with aplastic anemia.

A single count supports this clonotype. V gene TRBV12-3 or TRBV12-4 combines with J gene TRBJ1-2; TRBD1 agrees at 7 bases. The CDR3 has 14 amino acids. After removal of 6 bases from V and 10 bases from J, the junction contained 14 bases not matched to a gene. As DNA, the CDR3 is TGTGCCAGCAGCTTACAGGGGAAGGGGGGCCCCTACACCTTC. The encoded protein is CASSLQGKGGPYTF.

This clonotype was observed many times. This chain links TRBV13 with TRBJ1-6; D is unresolved. The CDR3 sequence is 14 residues long. V was pared by 4 bases and J by 6 bases, with 10 bases between. Germline V CDR1 and CDR2: PRHDT, FYEKMQ (reference sequence). This chain's CDR3 is CASSSNTFNSPLHF. The CDR3 DNA is TGTGCCAGCAGCTCAAACACCTTTAATTCACCCCTCCACTTT.

The sample holds many counts of this clonotype. The genes are TRBV20-1 and TRBJ1-1; a weak D match, TRBD1 (5 bases). Germline assignment: CDR1 DFQATT and CDR2 SNEGSKA (reference sequence). V was shortened by 5 bases and J by 3 bases, with 10 bases between the two germline ends. The CDR3 spans 12 residues. CDR3 DNA: TGCAGTGCTTCGCAGGGTGACACTGAAGCTTTCTTT. It yields the protein CSASQGDTEAFF.

This clonotype was recorded at least ten times. The CDR3 spells CASSYGDATQYF. CDR3 DNA sequence: TGTGCCAGCAGTTACGGGGACGCTACTCAGTACTTC. The gene calls are TRBV6-2 or TRBV6-3 and TRBJ2-7; perhaps D is TRBD1 or TRBD2 (5 bases each). The V gene lost 2 bases and the J gene lost 10 bases, with 12 bases spanning the gap. The germline V gene encodes CDR1 MNHEY and CDR2 SVGEGT. The CDR3 is 12 residues long.

The J gene is TRBJ2-2, the V gene TRBV6-1; D may be TRBD1 (8 bases). V was shortened by 4 bases and J by 4 bases, with 16 bases between the two germline ends. Germline V lookup: CDR1 MNHNS, CDR2 SASEGT. The CDR3 is made up of 16 amino acids. CDR3 nucleotides: TGTGCCAGCAGTGCGCTAGCGGACAGGGTCACCGGGGAGCTGTTTTTT. Amino acid sequence: CASSALADRVTGELFF.

To note about this clonotype: This is likely a read error, given that the CDR3 carries no conserved phenylalanine or tryptophan at its end. J is TRBJ2-1 and V is TRBV20-1; 15 bases match TRBD2. J was trimmed by 4 bases and V by 5 bases; bases with no gene match: 0. CDR3 length: 14 amino acids. Germline V gene data show CDR1 as DFQATT and CDR2 as SNEGSKA (reference sequence). DNA for the CDR3: TGCAGTGCTGGGACTAGCGGGGGGTACAATGAGCAGTTCCTC. This encodes CSAGTSGGYNEQFL.

The chain is built from TRBV10-3 and TRBJ1-2; D unresolved. CDR3 length equals 13 residues. From germline, CDR1 is ENHRY and CDR2 SYGVKD. V lost 2 bases, J lost 8 bases, and 12 bases lay in between. DNA for the CDR3: TGTGCCATCAGTGAGGACGAACTAAGGGGCTACACCTTC. It translates to CAISEDELRGYTF.

This clonotype was detected ten times or more. CDR3 sequence: CASSLQGIPSPLHF. The DNA of the CDR3 is TGTGCCAGCAGCCTACAGGGTATACCTTCACCCCTCCACTTT. The chain combines TRBV5-4 with TRBJ1-6, with a tentative D call TRBD1 (6 bases). V was pared by 4 bases and J by 9 bases, with 14 bases between. The CDR3 consists of 14 residues. CDR1 is SGHNT and CDR2 is YYREEE in the germline V gene (reference sequence).

This sequence joins TRBV20-1 and TRBJ2-3, with 8 bases that match TRBD1. V dropped 0 bases and J dropped 4; count of bases not matched to a gene: 3. The V gene's germline CDR1 is DFQATT and CDR2 SNEGSKA (reference sequence). The CDR3 is made up of 14 amino acids. The CDR3 region is CSARETGDPDTQYF. CDR3 nucleotide sequence: TGCAGTGCTAGAGAGACAGGGGACCCAGATACGCAGTATTTT.

Ten or more counts support this clonotype. In DNA form, the CDR3 reads TGTGCCATCAGTTACGACCTGGGGGTTTCCTACGAGCAGTACTTC. Encoded protein: CAISYDLGVSYEQYF. The rearrangement joins TRBV10-3 to TRBJ2-7; perhaps D is TRBD1 or TRBD2 (5 bases each). Looked up from germline, CDR1 is ENHRY and CDR2 is SYGVKD. V was shortened by 5 bases and J by 1 base, with 15 bases between the two germline ends. The CDR3 has 15 residues.

The chain uses TRBV19 and TRBJ2-6, with 7 bases lining up with TRBD1. V shed 4 bases and J 4 bases; nucleotides not matched to a gene: 1. Looked up from germline, CDR1 is LNHDA and CDR2 is SQIVND (reference sequence). The CDR3 is 14 residues long. The DNA for the CDR3 is TGTGCCAGTAGTACGGGACAGGGGGCCAACGTCCTGACTTTC. This translates into CASSTGQGANVLTF.

Comment on this clonotype: A much larger clonotype is one base distant, so this may be a read error. As DNA, the CDR3 is TGTGCCACCAGTGATTTGAAGACAGGGTCGGATGAGCAGTACTTC. Its translation is CATSDLKTGSDEQYF. This sequence joins TRBV24-1 and TRBJ2-4; 7 bases align to TRBD1. Per germline, CDR1 KGHDR and CDR2 SFDVKD. Unmatched junction bases numbered 11, after V lost 0 bases and J lost 13 bases. The CDR3 loop spans 15 amino acids.

This clonotype turned up a few times. The chain joins TRBV19 to TRBJ2-7; a weak D match, TRBD2 (5 bases). Germline V gives CDR1 LNHDA, CDR2 SQIVND (reference sequence). This CDR3 spans 10 amino acids. Trimming left V 6 bases short and J 5 bases short, with 5 bases between. CDR3 sequence: CASSGDEQYF. CDR3 sequence (DNA): TGTGCCAGTAGCGGGGACGAGCAGTACTTC.

This clonotype was seen many times. This chain links TRBV5-1 with TRBJ1-5; 9 bases map to TRBD1. This CDR3 has 14 amino acids. Germline V gives CDR1 SGHRS, CDR2 YFSETQ. V lost 4 bases and J lost 7; bases outside the gene matches: 6. The CDR3, as DNA: TGCGCCAGCAGCCAAGGGACAGGGATACAGCCCCAGCATTTT. Amino acid sequence: CASSQGTGIQPQHF.

Regarding this clonotype: The junction does not match germline at one end; this may be a read error. V and J are TRBV25-1 and TRBJ1-2; 10 nucleotides agree with TRBD1. Germline V gene lookup returns CDR1 MGHDK and CDR2 SYGVNS. The CDR3 length is 15 residues. DNA of the CDR3: TGTGCCAGCAGTGAATCGATTGGGACAGGGGTTGGCTACATCTTC. Protein sequence: CASSESIGTGVGYIF.

This clonotype was seen repeatedly, ten times or more. The CDR3 nucleotides are TGTGCCAGCAGCTTGGCCTTGGTTAACGACGAGCAGTACTTC. Residues: CASSLALVNDEQYF. V usage is TRBV5-5 and J usage is TRBJ2-7; D gene uncertain. Germline CDR1 SGHKS, CDR2 YYEKEE (reference sequence). Trimming removed 0 bases at V and 5 bases at J, with 12 bases between. The CDR3 has 14 amino acids.

The V call is TRBV7-2, the J call TRBJ2-5, with TRBD1 identical over 7 bases. The CDR3 length is 14 residues. After removal of 5 bases from V and 7 bases from J, the junction contained 10 bases not matched to a gene. Looked up from germline, CDR1 is SGHTA and CDR2 is FQGNSA. The chain's CDR3 is CASSPATGLATQYF. In DNA, the CDR3 is TGTGCCAGCAGCCCCGCGACAGGGCTCGCGACCCAGTACTTC.

V is TRBV5-1 and J is TRBJ2-1; tentative D call: TRBD2 (7 bases). The CDR3 sequence is 14 residues long. CDR1 SGHRS and CDR2 YFSETQ come from the germline V gene. In DNA, the CDR3 is TGCACCGGCAGCTTGGGGGGGGGCAACAATGAGCAGTTCTTC. As protein: CTGSLGGGNNEQFF.

This clonotype was observed many times. The rearrangement uses TRBV7-2 and TRBJ1-2, with D tentatively TRBD1 (5 bases). The CDR3 runs 13 residues. V gave up 5 bases and J gave up 8 bases, with 15 bases separating them. CDR1 and CDR2 (germline): SGHTA, FQGNSA. The CDR3 nucleotides read TGTGCCAGCAGCCCCAGACGGGGGGGAGGCTACACCTTC. Its protein product is CASSPRRGGGYTF.

This clonotype was recorded a few times. The V call is TRBV10-3, the J call TRBJ1-2; D remains ambiguous. CDR1 and CDR2 (germline): ENHRY, SYGVKD. The V gene lost 3 bases and the J gene lost 5 bases, with 4 bases spanning the gap. This CDR3 contains 11 residues. The CDR3 DNA follows: TGTGCCATCAGTGATGGGTATGGCTACACCTTC. Amino acids: CAISDGYGYTF.